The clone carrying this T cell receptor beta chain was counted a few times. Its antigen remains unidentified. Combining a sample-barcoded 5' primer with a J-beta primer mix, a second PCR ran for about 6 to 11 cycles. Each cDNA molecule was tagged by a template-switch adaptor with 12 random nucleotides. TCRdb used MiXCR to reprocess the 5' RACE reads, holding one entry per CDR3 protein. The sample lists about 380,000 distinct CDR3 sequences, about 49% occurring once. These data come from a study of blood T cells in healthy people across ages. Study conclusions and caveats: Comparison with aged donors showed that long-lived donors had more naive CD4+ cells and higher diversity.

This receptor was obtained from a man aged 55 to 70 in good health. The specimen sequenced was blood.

CDR3 coding DNA: TGCAGTGCTCCCCTCCCCCGGAAACCGTACGAGCAGTACTTC. Its protein product is CSAPLPRKPYEQYF. V gene TRBV20-1 combines with J gene TRBJ2-7; D is unclear. V shed 5 bases and J shed 4 bases, with 18 bases lying between them. Germline V gene data show CDR1 as DFQATT and CDR2 as SNEGSKA (reference sequence). CDR3 length: 14 residues.